Below, 3 T cell receptor beta chains from the same sample are listed, as sequenced in a study of response to subunit inactivated influenza vaccine. MiXCR, applied by TCRdb to the RT-PCR reads, yields one record per CDR3 protein. The sample contains some 500,000 distinct CDR3 sequences, approximately 12% of which appear only once. The material sequenced was PBMCs from blood, taken roughly 47 days after vaccination. The receptors derive from a man in his fifties who received an inactivated influenza vaccine.

This clonotype was recorded at least ten times. V is TRBV7-2 and J is TRBJ2-2; 11 bases match TRBD1. In germline, CDR1 is SGHTA, CDR2 FQGNSA. The CDR3 loop spans 15 amino acids. The J segment lost 7 bases and the V segment lost 5 bases, leaving 6 bases of the junction unmatched. As DNA, the CDR3 is TGTGCCAGCAGCCTAGGGACAGGGGGACGCGGGGAGCTGTTTTTT. Protein product: CASSLGTGGRGELFF.

The chain couples TRBV5-1 to TRBJ2-7; 7 positions match TRBD1. Trimming took 4 bases from V and 13 from J; bases not matched to a gene: 11. CDR3 length: 12 amino acids. From germline, CDR1 is SGHRS and CDR2 YFSETQ. CDR3 amino acids: CASSENSGTVYF. CDR3 DNA: TGCGCCAGCAGCGAAAATTCCGGGACAGTTTACTTC.

The rearrangement joins TRBV6-1 to TRBJ2-3; 8 bases line up with TRBD1. Germline loops: CDR1 MNHNS, CDR2 SASEGT. V lost 8 bases, J lost 4 bases, and 8 bases stayed unmatched. This CDR3 is built from 14 residues. The DNA for the CDR3 is TGTGCCAGCTCCAAGACAGGGGTCTCAGATACGCAGTATTTT. It encodes CASSKTGVSDTQYF.